The 7 T cell receptor beta chains below all came from one sample that was sequenced in a study of T cells in localized non-small cell lung cancer. Profiled with immunoSEQ multiplex PCR; TCRdb holds only in-frame clones, not every one. Among approximately 100,000 clones listed, more than 75% were seen once. This material consisted of PBMCs, taken before any cancer treatment. These receptors all stem from a woman aged 40 to 75 with stage II squamous cell lung carcinoma.

This clone was seen a single time. This chain uses TRBV5-1 with TRBJ1-6; possibly TRBD1 for D (6 bases). Between the trimmed V and J ends, which lost 0 bases and 7 bases, there was a span of 14 bases. Germline V gene data show CDR1 as SGHRS and CDR2 as YFSETQ. This CDR3 is 16 amino acids long. The CDR3 loop is CASSLDTGQSNSPLHF. As DNA, the CDR3 is TGCGCCAGCAGCTTGGATACGGGACAATCAAATTCACCCCTCCACTTT.

Comment on this clone: Other DNA sequences in the sample encode the same CDR3. This chain connects TRBV7-6 to TRBJ1-1; 9 bases align to TRBD1. V lost 5 bases, J lost 0 bases, and 4 bases stayed unmatched. Germline assignment: CDR1 SGHVS and CDR2 FNYEAQ. The CDR3 contains 15 residues. The CDR3 nucleotides read TGTGCCAGCAGCCCCAGGACAGGGGTGAACACTGAAGCTTTCTTT. Protein product: CASSPRTGVNTEAFF.

In DNA form, the CDR3 reads TGTGCCACGAGCAGGGAACGCTCCTACGAGCAGTACTTC. Translating gives CATSRERSYEQYF. This sequence joins TRBV19 and TRBJ2-7; a weak D match, TRBD1 (5 bases). The CDR3 extends over 13 amino acids. Germline CDR1 LNHDA, CDR2 SQIVND (reference sequence). Trimming removed 10 bases from V and 0 bases from J, with 13 bases in between.

V gene TRBV6-5 combines with J gene TRBJ2-6, with D hard to call. Germline CDR1 MNHEY, CDR2 SVGAGI. This CDR3 has 14 residues. Trimming took 7 bases from V and 3 from J, leaving 10 bases between them. The CDR3 here is CASKPQLGANVLTF. As DNA, the CDR3 is TGTGCCAGCAAACCCCAGCTTGGGGCCAACGTCCTGACTTTC.

The rearrangement joins TRBV29-1 to TRBJ2-2; D might be TRBD1 (6 bases). The V end lost 0 bases, the J end lost 3 bases, and 8 bases lay between the germline ends. Germline V gene data show CDR1 as SQVTM and CDR2 as ANQGSEA. This CDR3 comprises 14 residues. The CDR3 coding sequence is TGCAGCGTTGAAGACCGGACAGACACCGGGGAGCTGTTTTTT. The encoded protein is CSVEDRTDTGELFF.

The table lists this clone with a few counts. The genes are TRBV2 and TRBJ1-4; 8 bases are a match to TRBD1. V was pared by 4 bases and J by 7 bases, with 5 bases of the junction left unmatched. CDR3 length: 14 amino acids. The germline V gene encodes CDR1 SNHLY and CDR2 FYNNEI. The CDR3 nucleotides are TGTGCCAGCAGTGGGCCGGGACAGGCTGAAAAACTGTTTTTT. Amino acids: CASSGPGQAEKLFF.

CDR3 in DNA: TGTGCCAGCAGCCTGGACAGCGGAAACACCATATATTTT. This translates into CASSLDSGNTIYF. The J gene is TRBJ1-3, the V gene TRBV7-9; a weak D match, TRBD1 (6 bases). CDR1 and CDR2 from the germline V gene are SEHNR and FQNEAQ (reference sequence). Between the trimmed V and J ends, which lost 5 bases and 4 bases, there was a span of 9 bases. The CDR3 is made up of 13 amino acids.